This T cell receptor beta chain was recovered during a study of identical twins. This clonotype occurred a few times. CDR1 and CDR2 (germline): MNHNS, SASEGT. The V segment lost 6 bases and the J segment 1 base; nucleotides outside the gene matches: 4. The CDR3 contains 14 residues. In TCRdb, the 5' RACE reads were re-called with MiXCR into one record per CDR3 protein. The sample records 200,000 or so distinct CDR3 sequences, about a sixth being singletons. A further study also used this sample, focusing on T cells expressing NK-cell markers.

J is TRBJ1-2 and V is TRBV6-1, with 8 bases fitting TRBD1. The sequenced sample was CD8+ T cells sorted from blood. The origin of this receptor is a woman under 30 in good health. As DNA, the CDR3 is TGTGCCAGCAGGGGGGACAGGCGTAACTATGGCTACACCTTC. Amino acid sequence: CASRGDRRNYGYTF.